Below are 22 T cell receptor beta chains sequenced from a single sample in a study of T cells in Graves' hyperthyroidism and ophthalmopathy. TCR beta CDR3 regions were amplified from RNA. Using the HTBI primer set, a first-round RT-PCR was run on the TCR CDR3. One entry per CDR3 protein results from TCRdb running MiXCR on the multiplex PCR reads. The table records about 400,000 distinct CDR3 sequences, about 15% of them present only once. The sequenced material came from blood. These receptor sequences come from a woman between 25 and 40 years old with Graves' hyperthyroidism.

The gene calls are TRBV15 and TRBJ2-5; maybe TRBD1 (7 bases). In germline, CDR1 is LNHNV, CDR2 YYDKDF (reference sequence). The CDR3 totals 16 residues. V was trimmed by 4 bases and J by 1 base, leaving 16 bases between them. CDR3 residues: CATSTGQEGIQETQYF. CDR3 in DNA: TGTGCCACCAGCACTGGACAGGAGGGAATCCAAGAGACCCAGTACTTC.

V gene TRBV11-2 combines with J gene TRBJ2-7; 7 bases are a match to TRBD1. Germline CDR1 is SGHAT and CDR2 is FQNNGV. The CDR3 covers 16 residues. J lost 5 bases, V lost 5 bases, and 15 bases had no gene match. DNA for the CDR3: TGTGCCAGCAGCCCCAGCAGAAGGGACAGTAGACACGAGCAGTACTTC. This codes for CASSPSRRDSRHEQYF.

The chain carries TRBV7-2 and TRBJ2-3, with D possibly being TRBD2 (6 bases). Germline V lookup: CDR1 SGHTA, CDR2 FQGNSA. The CDR3 is 15 amino acids. The V end was cut by 6 bases, the J end by 5 bases, with 18 bases between. The CDR3 nucleotides are TGTGCCAGCAGGCCCGTCCGGGAGTGGGGAGATACGCAGTATTTT. It codes for CASRPVREWGDTQYF. Full variable domain (missing parts from reference TRBV7-2 and TRBJ2-3): GAGVSQSPSNKVTEKGKDVELRCDPISGHTALYWYRQSLGQGLEFLIYFQGNSAPDKSGLPSDRFSAERTGGSVSTLTIQRTQQEDSAVYLCASRPVREWGDTQYFGPGTRLTVL.

The chain employs TRBV5-1 and TRBJ2-1; 14 bases are shared with TRBD2. The germline gives CDR1 SGHRS, CDR2 YFSETQ. This CDR3 has 20 amino acids. V trimming: 1 base; J trimming: 2 bases; junction bases outside the gene matches: 11. For the CDR3, the DNA is TGCGCCAGCAGCTTGACCCAAAAGACTAGCGGGAGGGCCACCTACAATGAGCAGTTCTTC. Translated: CASSLTQKTSGRATYNEQFF.

This clonotype was detected ten times or more. CDR3 region: CASSRLTSGRTDTQYF. Here the CDR3 DNA reads TGTGCCAGCAGCCGCCTGACTAGCGGTAGGACAGATACGCAGTATTTT. V is TRBV3-1 and J is TRBJ2-3; the match to TRBD2 covers 9 bases. The germline V gene has CDR1 LGHDT and CDR2 YNNKEL (reference sequence). This CDR3 is 16 amino acids long. Trimming took 4 bases from V and 3 from J; bases not matched to a gene: 8.

This clonotype was seen a handful of times. The chain is built from TRBV24-1 and TRBJ2-5; 7 bases map to TRBD2. Trimming removed 0 bases from V and 5 bases from J; junction bases left unmatched: 5. The CDR3 is made up of 15 amino acids. The germline V gene has CDR1 KGHDR and CDR2 SFDVKD. The CDR3 loop is CATSDLQGGRETQYF. The CDR3 DNA reads TGTGCCACCAGTGATTTGCAGGGAGGGCGGGAGACCCAGTACTTC.

At least ten counts were recorded for this clonotype. V is TRBV20-1 and J is TRBJ2-1, with 16 bases identical to TRBD2. The V segment lost 6 bases and the J segment 5 bases; nucleotides outside the gene matches: 10. Germline CDR1 and CDR2: DFQATT and SNEGSKA (reference sequence). The CDR3 covers 17 residues. CDR3 protein: CSANPGLAGGSHNEQFF. In DNA, the CDR3 is TGCAGTGCGAATCCGGGACTAGCGGGAGGGAGTCACAATGAGCAGTTCTTC.

The chain is built from TRBV24-1 and TRBJ2-2; D uncertain. The CDR3 sequence is 15 residues long. The germline V gene encodes CDR1 KGHDR and CDR2 SFDVKD. V was cut by 0 bases and J by 7 bases, with 11 bases left in between. DNA for the CDR3: TGTGCCACCAGTGATTTGGTCCCGGGTCGCGGGGAGCTGTTTTTT. It yields the protein CATSDLVPGRGELFF.

This chain connects TRBV29-1 to TRBJ1-3; D gene uncertain. V shed 4 bases and J shed 0 bases, with 4 bases lying between them. Germline lookup yields CDR1 SQVTM and CDR2 ANQGSEA. There are 12 residues in the CDR3. The CDR3, as DNA: TGCAGCGTTGCAACCTCTGGAAACACCATATATTTT. It encodes CSVATSGNTIYF.

Ten or more counts support this clonotype. This sequence joins TRBV28 and TRBJ2-1, with 8 bases that match TRBD2. Germline-derived CDR1 and CDR2 are MDHEN and SYDVKM. Trimming took 3 bases from V and 7 from J; bases not matched to a gene: 8. CDR3 size: 15 residues. The CDR3 DNA follows: TGTGCCAGCAGTTTTGAGGCTAGCGGGTATAATGAGCAGTTCTTC. Protein sequence: CASSFEASGYNEQFF.

This clonotype was recorded only once. This chain uses TRBV2 with TRBJ2-5, with a weak D call TRBD2 (5 bases). V lost 4 bases and J 2 bases, leaving 14 bases between the germline ends. The CDR3 totals 15 residues. Germline V gene lookup returns CDR1 SNHLY and CDR2 FYNNEI. The CDR3 bases are TGTGCCAGCAGTGTTCTGGGAGTAGGGCAAGAGACCCAGTACTTC. Its protein product is CASSVLGVGQETQYF.

The chain employs TRBV13 and TRBJ2-7; TRBD1 matches 8 bases. Per germline, CDR1 PRHDT and CDR2 FYEKMQ (reference sequence). The CDR3 spans 14 residues. V lost 5 bases and J lost 5; bases outside the gene matches: 8. The CDR3 DNA sequence: TGTGCCAGCAGCGTTCAGGGGGCTTTCGACGAGCAGTACTTC. This gives the protein CASSVQGAFDEQYF.

This clonotype was counted ten times or more. The chain uses TRBV5-1 and TRBJ1-1, with 7 bases matching TRBD1. With V trimmed by 5 bases and J by 2 bases, 6 bases remained unmatched. The CDR3 consists of 14 residues. The germline gives CDR1 SGHRS, CDR2 YFSETQ. The DNA for the CDR3 is TGCGCCAGCAGATGGAGGGGGCTTAACACTGAAGCTTTCTTT. Encoded protein: CASRWRGLNTEAFF. The variable domain in full, completed from reference TRBV5-1 and TRBJ1-1, reads KAGVTQTPRYLIKTRGQQVTLSCSPISGHRSVSWYQQTPGQGLQFLFEYFSETQRNKGNFPGRFSGRQFSNSRSEMNVSTLELGDSALYLCASRWRGLNTEAFFGQGTRLTVV.

V usage is TRBV7-9 and J usage is TRBJ2-1; TRBD2 aligns across 10 bases. Germline values: CDR1 SEHNR, CDR2 FQNEAQ (reference sequence). After removal of 5 bases from V and 0 bases from J, the junction contained 7 bases not matched to a gene. This CDR3 has 17 amino acids. CDR3 loop: CASSPGLAAFSYNEQFF. The CDR3, as DNA: TGTGCCAGCAGCCCAGGACTAGCGGCCTTCTCCTACAATGAGCAGTTCTTC. The full variable domain, in which reference TRBV7-9 and TRBJ2-1 provide the parts outside the CDR3, is DTGVSQNPRHKITKRGQNVTFRCDPISEHNRLYWYRQTLGQGPEFLTYFQNEAQLEKSRLLSDRFSAERPKGSFSTLEIQRTEQGDSAMYLCASSPGLAAFSYNEQFFGPGTRLTVL.

This chain joins TRBV29-1 and TRBJ1-1; D is unresolved. V was cut by 5 bases and J by 1 base, with 8 bases left in between. This CDR3 is 12 amino acids long. Germline-derived CDR1 and CDR2 are SQVTM and ANQGSEA. The CDR3 sequence: CSVRRRNTEAFF. The CDR3 nucleotides are TGCAGCGTTCGGAGAAGGAACACTGAAGCTTTCTTT.

A few counts support this clonotype. V usage is TRBV18 and J usage is TRBJ2-7; 10 bases line up with TRBD1. V shed 4 bases and J 3 bases; nucleotides not matched to a gene: 12. This CDR3 contains 17 residues. Germline V CDR1 and CDR2: KGHSH, LQKENI. CDR3 protein: CASSLYTPGTGVYEQYF. CDR3 bases: TGTGCCAGCTCACTATATACCCCCGGGACAGGGGTCTACGAGCAGTACTTC.

This clonotype has ten or more counts. V usage is TRBV11-2 and J usage is TRBJ2-3; D ambiguous. The CDR3 covers 19 residues. V gave up 5 bases and J gave up 0 bases, with 24 bases separating them. Germline V gene lookup returns CDR1 SGHAT and CDR2 FQNNGV. In DNA form, the CDR3 reads TGTGCCAGCAGCGGACGTCAAAATCGGACGGCTACTAGCACAGATACGCAGTATTTT. It codes for CASSGRQNRTATSTDTQYF.

Ten or more counts support this clonotype. This chain joins TRBV5-1 and TRBJ2-3; D perhaps matches TRBD2 (6 bases). Germline V gives CDR1 SGHRS, CDR2 YFSETQ. The V gene lost 2 bases and the J gene lost 3 bases, with 10 bases spanning the gap. CDR3 size: 14 residues. This chain's CDR3 is CASSFRETTDTQYF. Written as DNA, the CDR3 is TGCGCCAGCAGCTTCCGGGAGACGACAGATACGCAGTATTTT.

This clonotype was detected many times. This sequence joins TRBV5-1 and TRBJ1-1; 9 nucleotides line up with TRBD1. Per germline, CDR1 SGHRS and CDR2 YFSETQ. This CDR3 has 15 amino acids. J lost 5 bases, V lost 4 bases, and 9 bases had no gene match. The CDR3: CASSALTGGQTEAFF. CDR3 nucleotide sequence: TGCGCCAGCAGCGCCTTAACAGGGGGCCAAACTGAAGCTTTCTTT.

About this clonotype: The junction departs from germline at one end; a sequencing error may be responsible. The V and J genes are TRBV4-1 and TRBJ2-1; 9 bases line up with TRBD2. The germline gives CDR1 MGHRA, CDR2 YSYEKL. This CDR3 comprises 17 residues. CDR3 nucleotide sequence: TGCGACAGCAGCCAAGATAGCGGGAGTGCCTCCTACAATGAGCAGTTCTTC. This gives the protein CDSSQDSGSASYNEQFF.

This clonotype was found many times. J is TRBJ1-5 and V is TRBV6-1, with a weak D call TRBD1 (5 bases). V shed 2 bases and J shed 10 bases, with 15 bases lying between them. CDR1 and CDR2 from the germline V gene are MNHNS and SASEGT. The CDR3 covers 14 residues. The CDR3 loop is CASSESGTASPQHF. CDR3 nucleotides: TGTGCCAGCAGTGAATCCGGGACGGCTAGTCCCCAGCATTTT.

The sample holds many counts of this clonotype. The chain carries TRBV29-1 and TRBJ1-1, with D uncertain. Trimming cost V 4 bases and J 1 base, with 7 bases left between them. The CDR3 spans 12 residues. Germline CDR1 is SQVTM and CDR2 is ANQGSEA. The CDR3 reads CSVVTENTEAFF. DNA for the CDR3: TGCAGCGTTGTGACGGAGAACACTGAAGCTTTCTTT. The whole variable domain, remainder taken from reference TRBV29-1 and TRBJ1-1, is SAVISQKPSRDICQRGTSLTIQCQVDSQVTMMFWYRQQPGQSLTLIATANQGSEATYESGFVIDKFPISRPNLTFSTLTVSNMSPEDSSIYLCSVVTENTEAFFGQGTRLTVV.